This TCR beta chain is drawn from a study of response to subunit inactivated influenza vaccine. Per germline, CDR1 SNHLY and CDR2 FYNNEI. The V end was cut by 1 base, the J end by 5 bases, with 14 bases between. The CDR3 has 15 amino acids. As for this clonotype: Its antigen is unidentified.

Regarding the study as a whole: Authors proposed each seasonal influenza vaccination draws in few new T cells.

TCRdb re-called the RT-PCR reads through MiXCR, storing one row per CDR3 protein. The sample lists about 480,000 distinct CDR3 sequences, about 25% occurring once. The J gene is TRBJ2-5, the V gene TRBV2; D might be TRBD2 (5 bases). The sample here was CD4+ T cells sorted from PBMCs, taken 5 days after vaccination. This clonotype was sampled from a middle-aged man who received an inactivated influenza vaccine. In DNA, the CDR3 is TGTGCCAGCAGTGAAGTTCGAGGGTTTAAGGAGACCCAGTACTTC. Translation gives CASSEVRGFKETQYF.